This TCR beta chain was observed in a study of blood T cell repertoires in COVID-19. V gave up 8 bases and J gave up 5 bases; unmatched junction bases: 11. This CDR3 spans 16 amino acids. CDR1 is ENHRY and CDR2 is SYGVKD in the germline V gene. Only in-frame clones appear in the TCRdb table, and some are missing; sequencing was by immunoSEQ multiplex PCR. The sample lists some 130,000 clones, roughly 85% occurring once. This chain connects TRBV10-3 to TRBJ2-3, with 12 bases lining up with TRBD2. Sequencing was performed on peripheral blood. The clonotype was recovered from a human donor in a cohort sampled during active COVID-19. CDR3 sequence (DNA): TGTGCCATCTCCGGGACTAGCGGGTCGGGAATAGATACGCAGTATTTT. It specifies CAISGTSGSGIDTQYF.